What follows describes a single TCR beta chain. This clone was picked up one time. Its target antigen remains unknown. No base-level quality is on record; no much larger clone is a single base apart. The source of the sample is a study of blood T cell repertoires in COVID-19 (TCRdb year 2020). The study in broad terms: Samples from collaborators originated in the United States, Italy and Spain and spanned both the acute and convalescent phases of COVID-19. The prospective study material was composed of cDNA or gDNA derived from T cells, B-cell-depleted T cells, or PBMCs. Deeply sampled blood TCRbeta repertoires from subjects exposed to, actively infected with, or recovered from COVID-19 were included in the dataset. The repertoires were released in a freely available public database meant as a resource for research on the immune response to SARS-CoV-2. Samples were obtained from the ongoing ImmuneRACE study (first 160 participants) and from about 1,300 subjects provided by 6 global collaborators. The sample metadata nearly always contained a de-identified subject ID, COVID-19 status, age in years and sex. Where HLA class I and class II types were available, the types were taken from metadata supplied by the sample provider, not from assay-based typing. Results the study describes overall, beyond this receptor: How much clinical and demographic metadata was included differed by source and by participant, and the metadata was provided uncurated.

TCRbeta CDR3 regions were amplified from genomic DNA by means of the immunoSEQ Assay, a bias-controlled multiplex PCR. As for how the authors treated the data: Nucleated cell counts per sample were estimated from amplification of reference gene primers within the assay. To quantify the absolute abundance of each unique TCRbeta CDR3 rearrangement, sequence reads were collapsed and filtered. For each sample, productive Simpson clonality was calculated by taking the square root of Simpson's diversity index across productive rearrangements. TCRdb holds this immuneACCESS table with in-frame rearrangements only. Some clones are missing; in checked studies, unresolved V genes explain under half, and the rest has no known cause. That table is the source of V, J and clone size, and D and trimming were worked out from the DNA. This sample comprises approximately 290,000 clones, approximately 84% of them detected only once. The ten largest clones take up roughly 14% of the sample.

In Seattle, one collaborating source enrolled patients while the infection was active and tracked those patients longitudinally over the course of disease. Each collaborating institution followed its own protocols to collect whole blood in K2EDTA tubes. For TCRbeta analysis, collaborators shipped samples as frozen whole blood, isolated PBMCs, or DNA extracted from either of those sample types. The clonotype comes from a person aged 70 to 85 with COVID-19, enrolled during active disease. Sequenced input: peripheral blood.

The sequenced DNA: TGTGCCACCAGCAGATTAGACAGCCCGGGCGGGGAGCTGTTTTTT. Its amino acids are CATSRLDSPGGELFF. The rearrangement joined TRBV15 to TRBJ2-2; the best D guess is TRBD1, with 5 bases matching. The germline V gene (reference sequence) provides CDR1 LNHNV and CDR2 YYDKDF. The CDR3 measures 15 amino acids from cysteine to phenylalanine. Of all the DNA, just the CDR3 is kept, 45 bases in frame from base 1. V loses 2 bases of germline sequence and J loses 7 bases, and the interval between the two ends is 14 bases.